These 9 T cell receptor beta chains share one sample of origin, sequenced in a study of identical twins. MiXCR, run by TCRdb on the 5' RACE reads, gives a single entry per CDR3 protein. The data hold 500,000 to 650,000 distinct CDR3 sequences, with about 7% observed a single time. This same sample was also taken into another study, of yellow fever vaccine responses in identical twins.

Sequencing was carried out using PBMCs. All receptors derive from a woman aged 18-29 years in good health.

J is TRBJ2-1 and V is TRBV5-1, with TRBD1 matching over 8 bases. V dropped 4 bases and J dropped 3; count of bases not matched to a gene: 9. This CDR3 is 16 amino acids long. Germline assignment: CDR1 SGHRS and CDR2 YFSETQ. In nucleotides, the CDR3 is TGCGCCAGCAGCACATCCGGGACAGGACACTACAATGAGCAGTTCTTC. Translation: CASSTSGTGHYNEQFF.

This clonotype was counted many times. The chain couples TRBV12-3 or TRBV12-4 to TRBJ2-1; D possibly corresponds to TRBD2 (6 bases). There are 13 residues in the CDR3. Trimming removed 3 bases at V and 9 bases at J, with 12 bases between. The CDR3, as DNA: TGTGCCAGCAGTTTGGGGGGTAGGGGTGAGCAGTTCTTC. Translated: CASSLGGRGEQFF.

With respect to this clonotype: Sequence at one end of the junction differs from germline and may be a read error. This chain links TRBV3-1 with TRBJ2-2, with 10 nucleotides matching TRBD2. The CDR3 runs 18 residues. Looked up from germline, CDR1 is LGHDT and CDR2 is YNNKEL (reference sequence). CDR3 protein: CTSCPGEAGGLITGELFF. The DNA for the CDR3 is TGTACCAGCTGCCCAGGGGAAGCGGGGGGGCTAATCACCGGGGAGCTGTTTTTT. The whole variable domain, filled in from reference TRBV3-1 and TRBJ2-2, reads DTAVSQTPKYLVTQMGNDKSIKCEQNLGHDTMYWYKQDSKKFLKIMFSYNNKELIINETVPNRFSPKSPDKAHLNLHINSLELGDSAVYFCTSCPGEAGGLITGELFFGEGSRLTVL.

The rearrangement links TRBV2 to TRBJ1-1, with D possibly matching TRBD1 (5 bases). Germline CDR1 and CDR2: SNHLY and FYNNEI. Trimming took off 6 bases at V and 5 bases at J, with 13 bases between the two ends. CDR3 length equals 13 residues. In DNA form, the CDR3 reads TGTGCCAGCAGCCGCGACGGGGGGACTGAAGCTTTCTTT. This translates into CASSRDGGTEAFF. Together with reference TRBV2 and TRBJ1-1, the CDR3 gives the full variable domain: EPEVTQTPSHQVTQMGQEVILRCVPISNHLYFYWYRQILGQKVEFLVSFYNNEISEKSEIFDDQFSVERPDGSNFTLKIRSTKLEDSAMYFCASSRDGGTEAFFGQGTRLTVV.

This clonotype was recorded at least ten times. The chain uses TRBV12-3 or TRBV12-4 and TRBJ1-2, with D unresolved. CDR3 length equals 17 residues. Deletions cut 6 bases from V and 7 bases from J, with 27 bases between. CDR3: CASSRTGISGGLLGYTF. The CDR3 region has the DNA TGTGCCAGCAGCCGAACGGGAATTTCAGGAGGGCTACTTGGCTACACCTTC.

There are a few counts of this clonotype. This sequence joins TRBV4-1 and TRBJ2-5; D uncertain. This CDR3 spans 13 amino acids. Germline V lookup: CDR1 MGHRA, CDR2 YSYEKL. With 4 bases removed from V and 5 bases from J, the gap between germline ends came to 11 bases. CDR3 amino acids: CASSPMGPETQYF. CDR3 DNA sequence: TGCGCCAGCAGCCCGATGGGCCCGGAGACCCAGTACTTC.

This clonotype was found a few times. The chain is built from TRBV14 and TRBJ1-1, with TRBD1 identical over 7 bases. J gave up 0 bases and V 10 bases, and 14 bases lay outside the gene matches. Looked up from germline, CDR1 is SGHDN and CDR2 is FVKESK. The CDR3 consists of 16 residues. CDR3 coding DNA: TGTGCCATCGGGACAGCGAGACTAATTATGAACACTGAAGCTTTCTTT. Translating it yields CAIGTARLIMNTEAFF.

This clonotype was detected only a few times. The chain is built from TRBV15 and TRBJ2-5; D gene ambiguous. Per germline, CDR1 LNHNV and CDR2 YYDKDF (reference sequence). The CDR3 runs to 15 residues. Trimming cost V 0 bases and J 1 base, with 9 bases left between them. This chain's CDR3 is CATSRDSGPQETQYF. CDR3 coding DNA: TGTGCCACCAGCAGAGACTCCGGGCCCCAAGAGACCCAGTACTTC.

This clonotype was observed a few times. The J gene is TRBJ2-1, the V gene TRBV4-1; tentative D call: TRBD2 (5 bases). V was clipped by 5 bases and J by 8 bases, with 7 bases between them. Looked up from germline, CDR1 is MGHRA and CDR2 is YSYEKL. The CDR3 has 11 residues. The CDR3 sequence: CASSALDEQFF. The DNA for the CDR3 is TGCGCCAGCAGCGCACTAGATGAGCAGTTCTTC.